This TCR beta chain originates from a study of blood T cell repertoires in COVID-19. With 3 bases clipped from V and 5 bases from J, the junction kept 12 bases outside the gene matches. The CDR3 is 16 residues long. TCRdb's copy holds only in-frame clones and misses some; the assay was immunoSEQ multiplex PCR. The sample records about 50,000 clones, about 89% being singletons. Sequences were obtained from peripheral blood. This receptor was taken from a human donor in a cohort sampled during active COVID-19. The chain is built from TRBV5-3 and TRBJ2-7; 9 bases align to TRBD1. TRBV5-3 is flagged as an ORF with uncertain function. The CDR3 sequence: CARSSPGTGLAHEQYF. Written as DNA, the CDR3 is TGTGCCAGAAGCTCCCCCGGGACAGGGTTGGCTCACGAGCAGTACTTC.